This T cell receptor (beta chain) was retrieved from a study of cytomegalovirus exposure and HLA in healthy donors. The germline gives CDR1 SQVTM, CDR2 ANQGSEA. V dropped 0 bases and J dropped 3; count of bases not matched to a gene: 5. The CDR3 extends over 16 amino acids. The PCR employed 60 Vbeta primers together with 13 Jbeta primers. Sequencing was performed with immunoSEQ multiplex PCR; in TCRdb, only in-frame clones are kept and a portion is missing. The table lists around 150,000 clones, about 81% of them singletons, with 2.5% to 3% in the top ten. This clone was counted once. Healthy donors of bone marrow made up the group.

This TCR was sampled from a woman between 45 and 60 years old in good health and CMV-seropositive. What was sequenced was PBMCs. This chain connects TRBV29-1 to TRBJ2-3, with TRBD2 identical over 11 bases. The CDR3 sequence: CSVEDLLAGVTDTQYF. The CDR3 DNA follows: TGCAGCGTTGAAGATCTACTAGCGGGGGTAACAGATACGCAGTATTTT.